The rows below give T cell receptor beta chains drawn from one sample of a study of tumor and adjacent non-tumor tissue in lung cancer. TCRdb reprocessed the multiplex PCR reads with MiXCR, giving one entry per CDR3 protein. The sample contains more than 85,000 distinct CDR3 sequences, approximately 84% of which appear only once. The sequenced material came from lung tumor tissue. These receptors were collected from a man between 65 and 80 years old with non-small cell lung cancer. Each CDR3 is given with its conserved first and last residue. A D gene is named only where the DNA matches it firmly. The size field is filled for only some rows; it gives once, few, many or a size class.

>16|many|NA|TRBJ1-4|TRBV7-8
CASSLASGAFNEKLFF
TGTGCCAGCAGCTTAGCGAGCGGGGCGTTTAATGAAAAACTGTTTTTT
>15|NA|NA|TRBJ2-5|TRBV5-4
CPSSLPALYQETQYF
TGTCCCAGCAGCCTACCGGCATTGTACCAAGAGACTCAGTACTTC
>15|NA|NA|TRBJ2-5|TRBV11-2
CASSISPGISVTQYF
TGTGCCAGCAGCATTAGCCCCGGGATTAGTGTGACCCAGTACTTC
>16|NA|NA|TRBJ2-6|TRBV4-3
CASSQGTGAGANVLTF
TGCGCCAGCAGCCAGGGGACGGGAGCTGGGGCCAACGTCCTGACTTTC
>16|once|NA|TRBJ2-5|TRBV4-3
CASSQDPTGAEYNEQF
TGCGCCAGCAGCCAAGACCCAACGGGAGCTGAATACAATGAGCAGTTC
>14|once|NA|TRBJ1-2|TRBV28
CASREGWGYYGYTF
TGTGCCAGCAGAGAGGGGTGGGGGTACTATGGCTACACCTTC
>16|NA|NA|TRBJ2-5|TRBV4-3
CVSSQTGGVGQETQYF
TGCGTCAGCAGCCAAACCGGAGGGGTGGGACAAGAGACCCAGTATTTC
>13|NA|NA|TRBJ2-7|TRBV11-2
CASSLIVALDQYF
TGTGCCAGCAGCTTAATAGTAGCTCTCGATCAGTACTTC
>14|NA|TRBD1|TRBJ2-7|TRBV12-3/TRBV12-4
CVSSLGQGPYEQYF
TGTGTCAGCAGTTTAGGACAGGGCCCCTACGAGCAATACTTC
>17|NA|NA|TRBJ2-6|TRBV7-3
CASSLSGPGSGANVLTF
TGTGCCAGCAGCTTATCGGGACCCGGATCTGGGGCCAACGTCCTGACTTTC
>17|NA|NA|TRBJ2-5|TRBV15
CDTSISGRVAEQETQYF
TGTGACACCAGCATCAGTGGTCGAGTAGCGGAGCAAGAGACCCAGTACTTC
>15|NA|NA|TRBJ2-1|TRBV6-5
CASSTRSGRFNVQFF
TGTGCTAGCAGTACGAGGTCAGGGAGGTTCAATGTGCAGTTCTTC